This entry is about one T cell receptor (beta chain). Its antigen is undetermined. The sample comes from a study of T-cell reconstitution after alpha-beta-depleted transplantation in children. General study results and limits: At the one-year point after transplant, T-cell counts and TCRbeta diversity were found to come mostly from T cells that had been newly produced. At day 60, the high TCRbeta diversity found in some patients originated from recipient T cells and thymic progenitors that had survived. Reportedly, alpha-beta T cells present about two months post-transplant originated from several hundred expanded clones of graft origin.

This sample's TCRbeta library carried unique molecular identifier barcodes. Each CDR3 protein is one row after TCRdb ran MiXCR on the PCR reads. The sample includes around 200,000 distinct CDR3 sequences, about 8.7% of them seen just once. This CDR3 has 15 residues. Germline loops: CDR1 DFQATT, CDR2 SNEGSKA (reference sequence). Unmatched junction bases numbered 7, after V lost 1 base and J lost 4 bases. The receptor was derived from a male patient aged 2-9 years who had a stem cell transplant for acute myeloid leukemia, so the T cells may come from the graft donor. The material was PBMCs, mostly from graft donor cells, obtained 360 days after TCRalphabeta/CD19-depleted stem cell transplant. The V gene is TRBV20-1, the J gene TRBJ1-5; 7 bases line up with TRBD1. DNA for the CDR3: TGCAGTGCTAGAGGGCGGACAGGACAAAATCAGCCCCAGCATTTT. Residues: CSARGRTGQNQPQHF.